What follows describes a single TCR beta chain. Germline V CDR1 and CDR2: SGHRS, YFSETQ. This CDR3 has 14 residues. V lost 2 bases, J lost 3 bases, and 11 bases lay in between. The sample is drawn from a study of blood T cells in healthy people across ages. PCR was performed a second time for about 7 to 11 cycles using a sample-barcoded 5' primer and a J-beta primer mix. TCRdb re-called the 5' RACE reads with MiXCR, one entry per CDR3 protein. This sample has about 1,400,000 distinct CDR3 sequences, with roughly 59% found just once. Sequences were obtained from blood. This chain links TRBV5-1 with TRBJ1-2; no clear D. The clonotype comes from a man younger than 35 in good health. For the CDR3, the DNA is TGCGCCAGCAGCTTCGGCAGCCTCGACTATGGCTACACCTTC. This sequence encodes CASSFGSLDYGYTF.